This TCR beta chain was identified during a study of blood T cell repertoires in COVID-19. Study details: From the United States, Italy and Spain came samples of acute and convalescent COVID-19. PBMCs, B-cell-depleted T cells, or T cells were the source of the cDNA or gDNA that made up the material.

In the original processing: It was from reference gene primer amplification that nucleated cell counts were estimated. Clones were read by immunoSEQ multiplex PCR, and TCRdb kept only the in-frame ones, dropping some. V, J and clone size were drawn from that table, and D and trimming were deduced from the DNA. This table holds approximately 94,000 clones, about 89% found once. Trimming removed 5 bases from V and 9 bases from J, with 7 bases in between. The germline V gene encodes CDR1 SGHVT and CDR2 SQSDAQ. The CDR3 totals 10 residues. This sequence was found in a woman aged 45-65 years in a cohort sampled during active COVID-19. Sequencing was performed on peripheral blood. The gene calls are TRBV7-4 and TRBJ1-2, with D uncertain. The CDR3 DNA sequence: TGTGCCAGCAGCCTAGGTAGCTACACCTTC. Translating it yields CASSLGSYTF.